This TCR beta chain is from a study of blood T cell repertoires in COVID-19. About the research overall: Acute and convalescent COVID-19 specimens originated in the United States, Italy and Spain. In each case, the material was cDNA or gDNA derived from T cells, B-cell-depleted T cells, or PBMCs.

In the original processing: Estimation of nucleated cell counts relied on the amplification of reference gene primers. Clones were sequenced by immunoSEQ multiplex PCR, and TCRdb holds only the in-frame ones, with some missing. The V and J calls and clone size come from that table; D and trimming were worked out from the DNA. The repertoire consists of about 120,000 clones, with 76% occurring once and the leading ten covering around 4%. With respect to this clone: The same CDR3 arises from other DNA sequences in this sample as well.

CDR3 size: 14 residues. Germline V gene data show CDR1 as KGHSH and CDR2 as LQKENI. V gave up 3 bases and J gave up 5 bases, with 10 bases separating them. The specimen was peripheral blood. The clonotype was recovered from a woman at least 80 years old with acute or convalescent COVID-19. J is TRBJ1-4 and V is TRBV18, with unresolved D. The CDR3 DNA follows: TGTGCCAGCTCACCGAAAACGGGGAATGAAAAACTGTTTTTT. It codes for CASSPKTGNEKLFF.